These 7 T cell receptor beta chains were sequenced from one sample in a study of blood T cells in healthy people across ages (dated by TCRdb to between 2014 and 2016). Library creation used 5' RACE. The sequencing machine was an Illumina HiSeq 2500. The second PCR ran for roughly 7 to 12 cycles and used a J-beta primer mix along with a sample-barcoded 5' primer. TCRdb handled the public reads itself, with Q25 trimming in fastp and clone calling in MiXCR, and kept productive beta chains. Every entry covers one CDR3 protein and lists the most common genes and DNA from its rows. Within this sample are hundreds of thousands of distinct CDR3 sequences, with around 20% of them counted one time only. The ten largest clonotypes hold under 4% of the sample. What was sequenced was blood. The receptors were sampled from an older man in good health.

This rearrangement joins TRBV10-2 to TRBJ2-5; TRBD1 is a possible D gene (5 bases). The J call is doubtful: the DNA matches TRBJ2-7 better. CDR3 size: 13 residues. From germline, CDR1 is WSHSY and CDR2 SAAADI. This CDR3 reads CASSSGRVYEQYF. The CDR3 DNA is TGCGCCAGCAGTTCCGGCAGGGTCTACGAGCAGTACTTC.

The rearrangement uses TRBV29-1 and TRBJ1-1, with D maybe TRBD1 (5 bases). This CDR3 is 11 amino acids long. Germline V gene sequence: CDR1 SQVTM, CDR2 ANQGSEA. V lost 2 bases and J lost 10, with 11 bases in between. The CDR3 nucleotides are TGCAGCGTTGAAAGACAGAGTGGAGCTTTCTTT. Its protein is CSVERQSGAFF.

J is TRBJ2-3 and V is TRBV29-1; 9 bases line up with TRBD2. The CDR3 spans 13 residues. V lost 3 bases, J lost 5 bases, and 3 bases stayed unmatched. Germline CDR1 reads SQVTM; CDR2 reads ANQGSEA. DNA for the CDR3: TGCAGCGTTGACCTAGCGGGAAAAGATACGCAGTATTTT. It codes for CSVDLAGKDTQYF.

This clonotype turned up a few times. The V gene is TRBV5-6, the J gene TRBJ1-5, with no clear D. The V end was cut by 0 bases, the J end by 6 bases, with 7 bases between. Germline values: CDR1 SGHDT, CDR2 YYEEEE. The CDR3 is 13 amino acids. CDR3 nucleotide sequence: TGTGCCAGCAGCTTGGCCTCGGGTCAGCCCCAGCATTTT. Its protein product is CASSLASGQPQHF. Based on the CDR3 plus reference TRBV5-6 and TRBJ1-5, the full variable domain is DAGVTQSPTHLIKTRGQQVTLRCSPKSGHDTVSWYQQALGQGPQFIFQYYEEEERQRGNFPDRFSGHQFPNYSSELNVNALLLGDSALYLCASSLASGQPQHFGDGTRLSIL.

This clonotype was observed a few times. CDR3 loop: CSARVFQETQYF. The DNA for the CDR3 is TGCAGCGCCAGGGTTTTCCAAGAGACCCAGTACTTC. The rearrangement links TRBV29-1 to TRBJ2-5; D is possibly TRBD1 (5 bases). The CDR3 spans 12 residues. Germline CDR1 is SQVTM and CDR2 is ANQGSEA. Trimming removed 7 bases at V and 1 base at J, with 10 bases between.

The rearrangement joins TRBV5-1 to TRBJ2-6; the D gene could be TRBD1 or TRBD2 (5 bases each). Trimming pared 1 base from V and 0 bases from J, leaving 11 bases between. The length of the CDR3 is 17 residues. Germline CDR1 SGHRS, CDR2 YFSETQ. The CDR3, as DNA: TGCGCCAGCAGCTTGCGGGACGGAGTCTCTGGGGCCAACGTCCTGACTTTC. It specifies CASSLRDGVSGANVLTF.

There are a few counts of this clonotype. The genes are TRBV6-1 and TRBJ2-7, with 8 positions matching TRBD2. Germline loops: CDR1 MNHNS, CDR2 SASEGT. This CDR3 contains 19 residues. V trimming: 6 bases; J trimming: 2 bases; junction bases outside the gene matches: 21. In DNA form, the CDR3 reads TGTGCCAGCAGGGGGGCCCATGGGCGGAGGACTAGCCCGACCTACGAGCAGTACTTC. It encodes CASRGAHGRRTSPTYEQYF.